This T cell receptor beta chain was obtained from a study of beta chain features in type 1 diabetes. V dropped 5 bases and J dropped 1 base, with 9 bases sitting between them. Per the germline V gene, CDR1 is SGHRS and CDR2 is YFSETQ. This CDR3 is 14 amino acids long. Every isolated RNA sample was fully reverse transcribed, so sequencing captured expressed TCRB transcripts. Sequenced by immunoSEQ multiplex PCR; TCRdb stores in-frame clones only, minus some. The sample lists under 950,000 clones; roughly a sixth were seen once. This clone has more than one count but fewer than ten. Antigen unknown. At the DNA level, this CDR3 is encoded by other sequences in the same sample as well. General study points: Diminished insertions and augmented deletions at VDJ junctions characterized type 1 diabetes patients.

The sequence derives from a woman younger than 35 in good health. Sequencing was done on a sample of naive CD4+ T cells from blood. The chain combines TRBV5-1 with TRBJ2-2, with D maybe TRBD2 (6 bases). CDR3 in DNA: TGCGCCAGCAGGGGCGGGATGAACACCGGGGAGCTGTTTTTT. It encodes CASRGGMNTGELFF.